The 22 T cell receptor beta chains below were found in one sample sequenced in a study of T-cell reconstitution after alpha-beta-depleted transplantation in children. Unique molecular identifiers were built into the TCRbeta library. TCRdb redid the calling of the PCR reads with MiXCR, one entry per CDR3 protein. The sample lists approximately 640,000 distinct CDR3 sequences; 15% to 20% were seen once. The sample consisted of PBMCs from the stem cell graft donor, taken from the stem cell graft. The receptors shown here come from a human donor who donated a stem cell graft to a child with acute myeloid leukemia.

This clonotype was counted between two and nine times. The chain has TRBV20-1 and TRBJ2-3, with D possibly matching TRBD2 (7 bases). Trimming stripped 5 bases from V and 2 bases from J, with 11 bases between. The germline gives CDR1 DFQATT, CDR2 SNEGSKA (reference sequence). This CDR3 comprises 13 residues. The CDR3 coding sequence is TGCAGTGCTCCCCGGGGGGCCACAGATACGCAGTATTTT. Its translation: CSAPRGATDTQYF.

This clonotype appeared many times. The rearrangement links TRBV6-6 to TRBJ2-7; D is unresolved. The CDR3 is made up of 9 amino acids. In germline, CDR1 is MNHNY, CDR2 SVGAGI (reference sequence). V gave up 10 bases and J gave up 7 bases, with 8 bases separating them. CDR3 in amino acids: CATPEEQYF. In DNA, the CDR3 is TGTGCCACCCCCGAGGAGCAGTACTTC.

This clonotype was picked up many times. The CDR3 DNA reads TGTGCCAGCAGTAAGGGCTTCTCTGGGGCCAACGTCCTGACTTTC. Encoded protein: CASSKGFSGANVLTF. The J gene is TRBJ2-6, the V gene TRBV2; D call uncertain. CDR3 length: 15 amino acids. The V and J ends lost 5 bases and 0 bases respectively, with 8 bases between them. CDR1 is SNHLY, CDR2 FYNNEI, per germline.

This clonotype was picked up a small number of times. The chain combines TRBV29-1 with TRBJ2-1; D is unresolved. Germline V gene sequence: CDR1 SQVTM, CDR2 ANQGSEA. The CDR3 covers 10 residues. Trimming pared 4 bases from V and 7 bases from J, leaving 5 bases between. CDR3 region: CSVVANEQFF. The CDR3 nucleotides are TGCAGCGTTGTAGCAAATGAGCAGTTCTTC.

This chain joins TRBV27 and TRBJ2-1; D uncertain. The ends were cut back, 0 bases at V and 8 bases at J, with 8 bases in the middle. Germline CDR1 reads MNHEY; CDR2 reads SMNVEV (reference sequence). The CDR3 loop spans 13 amino acids. The CDR3 is CASSLSFPDEQFF. CDR3 bases: TGTGCCAGCAGTTTATCATTTCCGGATGAGCAGTTCTTC.

This chain joins TRBV7-9 and TRBJ1-4, with D perhaps TRBD1 (6 bases). The CDR3 totals 15 residues. With 2 bases removed from V and 5 bases from J, the gap between germline ends came to 12 bases. Per germline, CDR1 SEHNR and CDR2 FQNEAQ (reference sequence). CDR3 residues: CASSLNRAGNEKLFF. In DNA, the CDR3 is TGTGCCAGCAGCTTAAACAGGGCAGGAAATGAAAAACTGTTTTTT.

With regard to this clonotype: The junction and the germline gene differ at one end; a read error may be behind it. The V gene is TRBV24-1, the J gene TRBJ2-2; D could derive from TRBD1 or TRBD2 (5 bases each). Germline V gives CDR1 KGHDR, CDR2 SFDVKD. This CDR3 comprises 13 residues. The CDR3 region is CATSDRVTGELLF. CDR3 DNA sequence: TGTGCCACCAGTGACAGGGTTACCGGGGAGCTGCTTTTT.

The chain recombines TRBV4-2 with TRBJ1-4; D is undetermined. CDR1 is LGHNA and CDR2 is YNFKEQ in the germline V gene. Deletions cut 1 base from V and 3 bases from J, with 9 bases between. This CDR3 has 15 residues. CDR3 bases: TGTGCCAGCAGCCAAGGAGGGTCTGCTAATGAAAAACTGTTTTTT. This gives the protein CASSQGGSANEKLFF.

This clonotype was counted ten times or more. The V gene is TRBV20-1, the J gene TRBJ2-7, with D possibly matching TRBD2 (6 bases). The CDR3 totals 15 residues. The germline V and J ends were trimmed by 5 bases and 0 bases, with 17 bases remaining between them. The germline gives CDR1 DFQATT, CDR2 SNEGSKA (reference sequence). CDR3 loop: CSAPMGRGTSYEQYV. The CDR3 nucleotides read TGCAGTGCTCCTATGGGGCGGGGAACCTCCTACGAGCAGTACGTC.

This chain links TRBV29-1 with TRBJ1-3, with 7 bases lining up with TRBD1. CDR3 length equals 15 residues. With V trimmed by 6 bases and J by 3 bases, 11 bases remained unmatched. Germline-derived CDR1 and CDR2 are SQVTM and ANQGSEA. CDR3 bases: TGCAGCGTGTCAGGGGGGGCTGACTTTGGAAACACCATATATTTT. It codes for CSVSGGADFGNTIYF.

This clonotype appeared a few times. This chain connects TRBV4-2 to TRBJ2-5; possible D gene TRBD2, 5 bases. The germline CDR1 and CDR2 sequences are LGHNA and YNFKEQ. Trimming took 1 base from V and 1 from J, leaving 7 bases between them. This CDR3 contains 14 residues. CDR3 in amino acids: CASSQGEFQETQYF. The CDR3 nucleotides are TGTGCCAGCAGCCAAGGGGAGTTCCAAGAGACCCAGTACTTC.

This clonotype was detected only a few times. V is TRBV3-1 and J is TRBJ2-3; 11 bases match TRBD2. Per the germline V gene, CDR1 is LGHDT and CDR2 is YNNKEL (reference sequence). V lost 3 bases and J lost 2; bases outside the gene matches: 4. This CDR3 spans 16 amino acids. The CDR3 DNA sequence: TGTGCCAGCAGCCATGGGACTAGCGGCTTCACAGATACGCAGTATTTT. The encoded protein is CASSHGTSGFTDTQYF.

The rearrangement links TRBV7-2 to TRBJ2-4; 7 positions match TRBD1. The V gene's germline CDR1 is SGHTA and CDR2 FQGNSA. Trimming took 1 base from V and 4 from J; bases not matched to a gene: 4. CDR3 size: 15 residues. For the CDR3, the DNA is TGTGCCAGCAGCTTAGAGGGGGCGCGGAAAAACATTCAGTACTTC. This sequence encodes CASSLEGARKNIQYF.

This clonotype was seen a few times. The chain combines TRBV4-1 with TRBJ2-7; D is undetermined. The germline V and J ends were trimmed by 7 bases and 1 base, with 8 bases remaining between them. CDR3 size: 12 residues. Germline loops: CDR1 MGHRA, CDR2 YSYEKL. The CDR3 loop reads CASMGASYEQYF. CDR3 bases: TGCGCCAGCATGGGTGCATCCTACGAGCAGTACTTC.

The table lists this clonotype with a few counts. The chain couples TRBV10-3 to TRBJ1-5; 9 positions agree with TRBD1. Germline values: CDR1 ENHRY, CDR2 SYGVKD. V shed 5 bases and J 6 bases; nucleotides not matched to a gene: 5. This CDR3 has 14 amino acids. The CDR3 nucleotides read TGTGCCATCAGTCCGGACAGGGGAGGTCAGCCCCAGCATTTT. Translating gives CAISPDRGGQPQHF.

The chain carries TRBV7-9 and TRBJ2-2; D is unclear. Germline V gene lookup returns CDR1 SEHNR and CDR2 FQNEAQ (reference sequence). The CDR3 sequence is 14 residues long. Trimming took 6 bases from V and 3 from J, leaving 11 bases between them. CDR3 sequence reads: CASRSSRDTGELFF. Here the CDR3 DNA reads TGTGCCAGCAGATCGTCCCGGGACACCGGGGAGCTGTTTTTT.

The chain employs TRBV6-5 and TRBJ2-1; a possible D gene is TRBD2 (5 bases). Germline V lookup: CDR1 MNHEY, CDR2 SVGAGI. This CDR3 comprises 15 residues. V was trimmed by 7 bases and J by 0 bases, leaving 13 bases between them. The CDR3 is CASISLGSSYNEQFF. Written as DNA, the CDR3 is TGTGCCAGCATTAGTCTGGGGAGCTCCTACAATGAGCAGTTCTTC.

There are many counts of this clonotype. CDR3 sequence reads: CASSLTGAREQFF. The CDR3 nucleotides read TGTGCCAGCAGCTTAACGGGGGCTCGGGAGCAGTTCTTC. V is TRBV7-6 and J is TRBJ2-1, with D perhaps TRBD1 or TRBD2 (6 bases each). Per germline, CDR1 SGHVS and CDR2 FNYEAQ. The V end was cut by 2 bases, the J end by 10 bases, with 12 bases between. The CDR3 totals 13 residues.

The V and J genes are TRBV12-3 or TRBV12-4 and TRBJ2-3, with D perhaps matching TRBD2 (5 bases). The length of the CDR3 is 15 residues. Between the trimmed V and J ends, which lost 4 bases and 2 bases, there was a span of 13 bases. CDR3 protein: CASSWPRGFTDTQYF. Written as DNA, the CDR3 is TGTGCCAGCAGTTGGCCTCGGGGATTCACAGATACGCAGTATTTT.

This clonotype was seen a handful of times. This sequence joins TRBV7-2 and TRBJ1-3, with 10 nucleotides matching TRBD1. CDR3 length: 16 amino acids. In germline, CDR1 is SGHTA, CDR2 FQGNSA. The trim removed 4 bases at V and 2 bases at J, leaving 5 bases unmatched. In DNA form, the CDR3 reads TGTGCCAGCAGCTCCGGAGGGACAGGGGCTGGAAACACCATATATTTT. Residues: CASSSGGTGAGNTIYF.

This clonotype has ten or more counts. The chain is built from TRBV29-1 and TRBJ2-3; 8 bases line up with TRBD1. In germline, CDR1 is SQVTM, CDR2 ANQGSEA. The CDR3 runs to 16 residues. V was clipped by 0 bases and J by 1 base; unmatched bases: 6. The CDR3 reads CSVEDDNRGGTDTQYF. In DNA form, the CDR3 reads TGCAGCGTTGAAGACGATAACAGGGGGGGCACAGATACGCAGTATTTT.

The gene calls are TRBV27 and TRBJ2-5; D call uncertain. This CDR3 region has 14 residues. With 2 bases removed from V and 3 bases from J, the gap between germline ends came to 10 bases. The germline V gene has CDR1 MNHEY and CDR2 SMNVEV (reference sequence). The CDR3 loop is CASSLGTTKETQYF. CDR3 in DNA: TGTGCCAGCAGTTTAGGTACAACGAAAGAGACCCAGTACTTC.